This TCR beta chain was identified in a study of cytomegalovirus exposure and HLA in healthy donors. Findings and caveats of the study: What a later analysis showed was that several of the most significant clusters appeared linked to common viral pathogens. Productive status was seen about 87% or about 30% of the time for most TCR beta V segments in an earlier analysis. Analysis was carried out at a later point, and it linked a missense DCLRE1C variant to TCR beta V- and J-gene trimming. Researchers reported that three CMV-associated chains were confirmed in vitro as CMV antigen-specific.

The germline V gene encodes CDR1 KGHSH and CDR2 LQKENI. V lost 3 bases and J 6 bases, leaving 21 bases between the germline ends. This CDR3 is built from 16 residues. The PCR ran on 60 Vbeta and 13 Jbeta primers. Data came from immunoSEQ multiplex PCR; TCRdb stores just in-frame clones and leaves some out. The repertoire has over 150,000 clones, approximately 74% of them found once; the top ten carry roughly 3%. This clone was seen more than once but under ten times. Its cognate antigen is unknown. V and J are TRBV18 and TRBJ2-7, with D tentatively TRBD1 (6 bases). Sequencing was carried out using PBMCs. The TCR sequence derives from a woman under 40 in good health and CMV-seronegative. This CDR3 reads CASSPRAGESSGEQYF. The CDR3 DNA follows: TGTGCCAGCTCACCTCGGGCAGGGGAGTCCTCTGGCGAGCAGTACTTC.